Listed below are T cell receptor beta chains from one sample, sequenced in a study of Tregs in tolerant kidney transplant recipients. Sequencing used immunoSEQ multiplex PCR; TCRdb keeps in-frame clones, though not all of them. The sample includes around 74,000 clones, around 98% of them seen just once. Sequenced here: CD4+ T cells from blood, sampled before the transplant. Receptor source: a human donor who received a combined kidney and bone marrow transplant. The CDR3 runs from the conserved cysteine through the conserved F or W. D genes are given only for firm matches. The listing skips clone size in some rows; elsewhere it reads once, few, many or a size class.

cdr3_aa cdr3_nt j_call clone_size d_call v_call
CASSYTRNVLGEAFF TGTGCCAGCAGCTACACCAGGAACGTGTTGGGTGAAGCTTTCTTT TRBJ1-1 . . TRBV11-2
CASSLWSSGTSTDTQYF TGTGCCAGCAGCTTATGGTCTAGCGGGACTAGCACAGATACGCAGTATTTT TRBJ2-3 . TRBD2 TRBV7-3
CASSLLAGATYNEQFF TGCGCCAGCAGCCTTCTAGCGGGAGCCACTTACAATGAGCAGTTCTTC TRBJ2-1 . TRBD2 TRBV5-1
CASSQRDIATNEKLFF TGCGCCAGCAGCCAACGGGACATTGCAACTAATGAAAAACTGTTTTTT TRBJ1-4 . . TRBV4-1
CAISGYMNTEAFF TGTGCCATCTCGGGGTACATGAACACTGAAGCTTTCTTT TRBJ1-1 once . TRBV10-3
CASSVVPFGTDLSGELFF TGTGCCAGCAGCGTAGTACCCTTCGGGACAGACTTATCCGGGGAGCTGTTTTTT TRBJ2-2 . TRBD1 TRBV9
CASSTYDRQGEKLFF TGTGCCAGCAGCACTTATGACAGGCAGGGGGAAAAACTGTTTTTT TRBJ1-4 . . TRBV7-6
CASSFLGPGLGNTIYF TGTGCCAGCAGCTTCCTTGGACCGGGGTTAGGAAACACCATATATTTT TRBJ1-3 . . TRBV11-3
CASSFGGTINYGYTF TGTGCCAGCAGCTTCGGAGGGACCATAAACTATGGCTACACCTTC TRBJ1-2 . . TRBV5-4
CAISEWAASGGSEAFF TGTGCCATCAGTGAGTGGGCTGCGTCCGGGGGATCTGAAGCTTTCTTT TRBJ1-1 . . TRBV10-3